The entry that follows covers one T cell receptor (beta chain) sequence. Its antigen is not identified. The data stem from a study of cytomegalovirus exposure and HLA in healthy donors. Overall study findings and caveats: High sensitivity and specificity were reportedly achieved when the classifier diagnosed cytomegalovirus status. The majority of TCR sequences were rare, yet some public TCRs appeared in many donors.

Trimming took 0 bases from V and 6 from J; bases not matched to a gene: 5. Germline V lookup: CDR1 SGHVS, CDR2 FNYEAQ. The CDR3 is 14 residues long. This table comes from immunoSEQ multiplex PCR, and its TCRdb copy is limited to in-frame clones, with some not included. The sample records about 70,000 clones, 94% being singletons. The chain links TRBV7-6 to TRBJ2-7, with 7 nucleotides matching TRBD2. The sequence was obtained from a woman in her late teens or twenties in good health and CMV-seropositive. Sample: PBMCs. The CDR3 DNA reads as TGTGCCAGCAGCTTAGCGCTGGGGGGGGGCGAGCAGTACTTC. It encodes CASSLALGGGEQYF.